This T cell receptor (beta chain) was sequenced during a study of vaccination and CD4 T cells after COVID-19. CDR3 length equals 15 residues. Deletions cut 6 bases from V and 6 bases from J, with 18 bases between. The germline V gene has CDR1 GTSNPN and CDR2 SVGIG (reference sequence). The Oncomine TCR Beta short-read assay generated sequence data from the DNA of cultured CD4+ T cells. Each CDR3 protein gets one entry after TCRdb re-called the PCR reads with MiXCR. In the table there are tens of thousands of distinct CDR3 sequences, roughly 50% of which are singletons. In this sample, this clonotype turned up a few times. The antigen is undetermined. Treatment reported: approximately 9-day PBMC culture with coronavirus spike peptide pools or control peptides (ViraFEST assay). Expanded clonotypes were found by TCR sequencing after peptide-pool stimulation (ViraFEST).

The material sequenced was CD4+ T cells from blood, cultured in vitro, taken before SARS-CoV-2 vaccination. This TCR was recovered from a human donor who received a COVID-19 vaccine. V usage is TRBV30 and J usage is TRBJ1-6, with D uncertain. The DNA of the CDR3 is TGTGCCTGTGAGATCCGGGTGGGTACTAATTCACCCCTCCACTTT. Translating it yields CACEIRVGTNSPLHF.